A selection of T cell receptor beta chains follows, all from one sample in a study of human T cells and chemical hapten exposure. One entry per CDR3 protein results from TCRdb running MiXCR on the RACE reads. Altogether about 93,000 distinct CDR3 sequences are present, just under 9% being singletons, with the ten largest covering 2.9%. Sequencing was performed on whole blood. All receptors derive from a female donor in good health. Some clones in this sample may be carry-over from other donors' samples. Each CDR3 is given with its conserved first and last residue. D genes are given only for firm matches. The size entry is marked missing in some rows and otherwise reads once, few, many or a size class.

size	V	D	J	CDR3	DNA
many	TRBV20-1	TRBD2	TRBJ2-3	CSATGLPDTQYF	TGCAGTGCAACGGGACTACCAGATACGCAGTATTTT
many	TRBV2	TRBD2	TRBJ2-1	CASTKGLSGYNEQFF	TGTGCCAGCACCAAGGGACTATCGGGGTACAATGAGCAGTTCTTC
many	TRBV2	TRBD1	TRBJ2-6	CASKWQGESYFSGANVLTF	TGTGCCAGCAAGTGGCAGGGGGAATCCTATTTCTCTGGGGCCAACGTCCTGACTTTC
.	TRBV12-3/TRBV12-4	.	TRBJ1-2	CASSWNRADGYTF	TGTGCCAGCAGTTGGAACAGGGCTGATGGCTACACCTTC
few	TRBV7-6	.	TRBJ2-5	CASSSTPGETQYF	TGTGCCAGCAGCTCCACCCCGGGGGAGACCCAGTACTTC
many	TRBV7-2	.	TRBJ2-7	CASSQSTGAPYEQYF	TGTGCCAGCAGCCAATCGACAGGAGCCCCCTACGAGCAGTACTTC
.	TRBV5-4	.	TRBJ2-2	CASTQDGGDTGELFF	TGTGCCAGCACCCAGGACGGAGGGGACACCGGGGAGCTGTTTTTT
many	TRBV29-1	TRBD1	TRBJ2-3	CSVDGADRSTDTQYF	TGCAGCGTTGATGGTGCGGACAGGAGCACAGATACGCAGTATTTT
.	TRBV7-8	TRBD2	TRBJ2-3	CASSQLLAGGINTQYF	TGTGCCAGCAGTCAATTACTAGCGGGAGGGATCAATACGCAGTATTTT
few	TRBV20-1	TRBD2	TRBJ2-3	CSVRLAGDLDTQYF	TGCAGTGTCAGACTAGCGGGAGATTTGGATACGCAGTATTTT
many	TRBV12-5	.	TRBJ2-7	CASGSGLLLGEQYF	TGTGCTAGTGGGTCGGGACTTCTCCTGGGGGAGCAGTACTTC
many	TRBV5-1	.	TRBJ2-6	CASSSVTGANVLTF	TGCGCCAGCAGCTCCGTGACTGGGGCCAACGTCCTGACTTTC
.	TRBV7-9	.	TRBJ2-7	CASRGGVYEQYF	TGTGCCAGCAGGGGGGGAGTCTACGAGCAGTACTTC
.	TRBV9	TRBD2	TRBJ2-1	CASSVDGSSGYNEQFF	TGTGCCAGCAGCGTAGATGGGTCTAGCGGTTACAATGAGCAGTTCTTC
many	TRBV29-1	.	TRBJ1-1	CRGTSPGTEAFF	TGCAGAGGAACCTCCCCGGGGACTGAAGCTTTCTTT
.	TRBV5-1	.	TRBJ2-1	CASSPRTSHSYNEQFF	TGCGCCAGCAGCCCGAGGACCTCGCACTCCTACAATGAGCAGTTCTTC
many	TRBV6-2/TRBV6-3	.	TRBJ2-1	CASSLGQNNEQFF	TGTGCCAGCAGTCTGGGACAAAACAATGAGCAGTTCTTC
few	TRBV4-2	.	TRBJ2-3	CASSREILEGSTDTQYF	TGTGCCAGCAGCCGAGAGATACTTGAGGGGAGCACAGATACGCAGTATTTT
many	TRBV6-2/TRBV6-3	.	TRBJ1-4	CASSVLRSTNEKLFF	TGTGCCAGCAGTGTTTTGAGATCAACTAATGAAAAACTGTTTTTT
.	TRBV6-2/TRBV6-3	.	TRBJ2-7	CASSYDGYEQYF	TGTGCCAGCAGTTACGACGGGTACGAGCAGTACTTC
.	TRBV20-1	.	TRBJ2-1	CSARQGGYNEQFF	TGCAGTGCTAGACAGGGGGGATACAATGAGCAGTTCTTC
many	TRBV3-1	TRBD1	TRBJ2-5	CASSSGTGQLETQYF	TGTGCCAGCAGCTCCGGGACAGGCCAACTGGAGACCCAGTACTTC
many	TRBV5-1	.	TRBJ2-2	CASQGGTANTGELFF	TGCGCCAGCCAAGGCGGGACAGCGAACACCGGGGAGCTGTTTTTT
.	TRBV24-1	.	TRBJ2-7	CATSDLYNEQYF	TGTGCCACCAGTGATTTGTACAACGAGCAGTACTTC
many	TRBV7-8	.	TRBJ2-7	CASSLANGGDEQYF	TGTGCCAGCAGCTTAGCGAACGGCGGCGACGAGCAGTACTTC
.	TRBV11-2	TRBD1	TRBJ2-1	CASSLDPDRVEQFF	TGTGCCAGCAGCTTAGACCCTGACAGGGTAGAGCAGTTCTTC
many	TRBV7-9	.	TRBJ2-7	CASSLDKGDEQYF	TGTGCCAGCAGCTTAGATAAGGGGGATGAGCAGTACTTC
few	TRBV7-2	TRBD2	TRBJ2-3	CASSTLAANTDTQYF	TGTGCCAGCAGCACACTAGCGGCTAACACAGATACGCAGTATTTT
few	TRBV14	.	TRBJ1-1	CASSPLDSRMNTEAFF	TGTGCCAGCAGCCCCCTGGACAGCCGGATGAACACTGAAGCTTTCTTT
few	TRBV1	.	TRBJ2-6	CTSSQVRQQIVSGANVLTF	TGCACCAGCAGCCAAGTACGACAGCAGATCGTCTCTGGGGCCAACGTCCTGACTTTC
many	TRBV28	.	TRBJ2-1	CASSRDASSYNEQFF	TGTGCCAGCAGCCGGGACGCGAGCTCCTACAATGAGCAGTTCTTC
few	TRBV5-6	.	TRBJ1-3	CASSLGRGSGNTIYF	TGTGCCAGCAGCTTGGGCCGGGGGTCTGGAAACACCATATATTTT
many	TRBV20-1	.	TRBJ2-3	CSARVEDTQYF	TGCAGTGCTAGAGTTGAAGATACGCAGTATTTT
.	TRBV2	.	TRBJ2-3	CASSGFPADTQYF	TGTGCCAGCAGTGGGTTTCCCGCAGATACGCAGTATTTT
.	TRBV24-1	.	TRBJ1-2	CATSDLGVGYGYTF	TGTGCCACCAGTGATTTGGGGGTTGGCTATGGCTACACCTTC
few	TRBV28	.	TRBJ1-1	CASSLRTAEAFF	TGTGCCAGCAGTCTCCGGACAGCTGAAGCTTTCTTT
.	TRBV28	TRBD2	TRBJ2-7	CATQTSHYRGSYEQYF	TGTGCCACCCAGACTAGCCACTACCGAGGCTCCTACGAGCAGTACTTC
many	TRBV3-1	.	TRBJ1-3	CASSQDRGNTIYF	TGTGCCAGCAGCCAAGACAGGGGAAACACCATATATTTT
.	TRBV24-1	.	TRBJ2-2	CATSISGGRGNTGELFF	TGTGCCACCAGTATCTCGGGGGGCAGGGGCAACACCGGGGAGCTGTTTTTT
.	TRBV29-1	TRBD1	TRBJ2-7	CSVRQGSEQYF	TGCAGCGTTCGACAGGGAAGCGAGCAGTACTTC
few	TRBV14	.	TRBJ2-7	CASSQGSVMQVPYEQYF	TGTGCCAGCAGCCAAGGCTCCGTAATGCAGGTGCCCTACGAGCAGTACTTC
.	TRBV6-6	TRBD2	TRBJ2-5	CASRLGGSLETQYF	TGTGCCAGCAGGCTGGGCGGGAGTTTGGAGACCCAGTACTTC
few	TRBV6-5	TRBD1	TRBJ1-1	CASSYYGVRDRDTEAFF	TGTGCCAGCAGTTACTATGGTGTCCGGGACAGGGACACTGAAGCTTTCTTT
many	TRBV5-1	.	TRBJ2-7	CASNPGTYQRAYEQYF	TGCGCCAGTAACCCTGGCACATACCAGAGGGCTTACGAGCAGTACTTC
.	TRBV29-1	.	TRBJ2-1	CSVDTYNEQFF	TGCAGCGTTGACACCTACAATGAGCAGTTCTTC
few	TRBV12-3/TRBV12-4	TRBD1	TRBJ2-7	CASSPWTGGLEQYF	TGTGCCAGCAGTCCCTGGACAGGGGGCCTCGAGCAGTACTTC
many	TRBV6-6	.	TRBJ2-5	CASSSPGRETQYF	TGTGCCAGCAGTTCCCCTGGGCGGGAGACCCAGTACTTC
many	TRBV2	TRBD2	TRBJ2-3	CASRTGLAYAGTDTQYF	TGTGCCAGCAGGACGGGACTAGCGTATGCGGGCACAGATACGCAGTATTTT
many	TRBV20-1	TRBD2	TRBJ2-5	CSVRRASGGGETQYF	TGCAGTGTCAGAAGGGCTAGCGGGGGGGGAGAGACCCAGTACTTC
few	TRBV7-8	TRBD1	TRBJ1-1	CASSFRQGGGTEAFF	TGTGCCAGCAGTTTTAGACAGGGCGGAGGCACTGAAGCTTTCTTT